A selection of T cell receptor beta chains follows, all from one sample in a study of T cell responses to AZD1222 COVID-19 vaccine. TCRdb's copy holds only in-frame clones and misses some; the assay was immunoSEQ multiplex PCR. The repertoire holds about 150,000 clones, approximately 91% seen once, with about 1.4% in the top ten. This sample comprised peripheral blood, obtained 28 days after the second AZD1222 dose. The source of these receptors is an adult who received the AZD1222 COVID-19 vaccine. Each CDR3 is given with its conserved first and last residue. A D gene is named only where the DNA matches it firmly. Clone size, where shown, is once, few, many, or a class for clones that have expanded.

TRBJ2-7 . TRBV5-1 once CASSLQGREQYF TGCGCCAGCAGCTTGCAGGGAAGGGAGCAGTACTTC
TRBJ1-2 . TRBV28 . CASSWSNYGYTF TGTGCCAGCAGTTGGTCTAACTATGGCTACACCTTC
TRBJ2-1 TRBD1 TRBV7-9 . CASSLASRDRVVF TGTGCCAGCAGCCTCGCCTCGCGGGACAGGGTTGTCTTC
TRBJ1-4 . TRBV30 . CAWIDPGGTTNEKLFF TGTGCCTGGATTGACCCGGGCGGGACAACTAATGAAAAACTGTTTTTT
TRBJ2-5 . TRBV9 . CASSPGGRVSETQYF TGTGCCAGCAGCCCGGGGGGCCGGGTCTCCGAGACCCAGTACTTC
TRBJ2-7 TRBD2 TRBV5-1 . CASSSAGGTTYEQYF TGCGCCAGCAGCTCGGCCGGGGGGACTACCTACGAGCAGTACTTC
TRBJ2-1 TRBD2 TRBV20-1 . CSASPGTSGLNEQFF TGCAGTGCTAGTCCCGGGACTAGCGGCCTCAATGAGCAGTTCTTC
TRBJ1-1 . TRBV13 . CASSMQTYTEAFF TGTGCCAGCAGCATGCAGACATACACTGAAGCTTTCTTT
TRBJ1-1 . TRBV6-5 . CASRDTLNTEAFF TGTGCCAGCAGGGACACTTTGAACACTGAAGCTTTCTTT
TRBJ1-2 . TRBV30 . CAWTYNYGYTF TGTGCCTGGACCTATAACTATGGCTACACCTTC
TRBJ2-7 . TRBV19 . CASSIAPGSTYEQYF TGTGCCAGTAGTATCGCCCCGGGGTCCACCTACGAGCAGTACTTC
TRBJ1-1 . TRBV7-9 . CASSFTRAEAFF TGTGCCAGCAGCTTTACCAGGGCTGAAGCTTTCTTT
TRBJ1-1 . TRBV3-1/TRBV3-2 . CASSQGRRSGNTEAFF TGTGCCAGCAGCCAAGGTAGGCGTTCGGGGAACACTGAAGCTTTCTTT
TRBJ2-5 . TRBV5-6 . CASSLRLISETQYF TGTGCCAGCAGTCTGAGGCTAATCTCAGAGACCCAGTACTTC
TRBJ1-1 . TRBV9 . CASSVTGNTEAFF TGTGCCAGCAGCGTTACAGGGAACACTGAAGCTTTCTTT
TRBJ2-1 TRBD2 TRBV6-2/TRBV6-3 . CASSHGLAGVKWQFF TGTGCCAGCAGCCACGGGCTAGCGGGGGTAAAGTGGCAGTTCTTC
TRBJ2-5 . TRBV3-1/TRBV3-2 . CASSQELGRSVRETQYF TGTGCCAGCAGCCAAGAACTTGGTAGGTCAGTGAGAGAGACCCAGTACTTC
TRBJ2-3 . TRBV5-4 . CASSSTPNTDTQYF TGTGCCAGCAGCTCTACCCCCAACACAGATACGCAGTATTTT
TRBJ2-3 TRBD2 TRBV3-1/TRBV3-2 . CASSHRTGETGTSGGDTDTQYF TGTGCCAGCAGCCACAGGACAGGGGAGACCGGGACTAGCGGGGGAGACACAGATACGCAGTATTTT
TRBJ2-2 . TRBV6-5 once CASSYSEGLRTGELFF TGTGCCAGCAGTTACTCAGAGGGTTTAAGGACCGGGGAGCTGTTTTTT
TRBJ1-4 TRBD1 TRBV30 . CACPGTGVNEKLFF TGTGCCTGTCCCGGGACAGGGGTCAATGAAAAACTGTTTTTT
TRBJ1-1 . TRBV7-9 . CASSFKERMNTEAFF TGTGCCAGCAGCTTTAAGGAAAGGATGAACACTGAAGCTTTCTTT
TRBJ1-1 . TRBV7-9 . CASSLELQLTEAFF TGTGCCAGCAGCTTAGAGTTACAACTAACTGAAGCTTTCTTT
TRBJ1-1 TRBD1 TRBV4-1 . CASSHNRGNTEAFF TGCGCCAGCAGCCATAACAGGGGGAACACTGAAGCTTTCTTT